The next 30 T cell receptor beta chains were all read from a single sample in a study of blood T cells in healthy people across ages. Sample-barcoded 5' priming and a J-beta primer mix drove a second PCR of about 6 to 12 cycles. TCRdb re-called the 5' RACE reads with MiXCR, one entry per CDR3 protein. The sample holds around 1,700,000 distinct CDR3 sequences, 28% seen once. The sequencing sample was made of blood. The receptors stem from a woman younger than 45 in good health.

The chain employs TRBV20-1 and TRBJ2-1, with TRBD1 matching over 7 bases. Trimming removed 6 bases from V and 8 bases from J; junction bases left unmatched: 13. Germline V gene lookup returns CDR1 DFQATT and CDR2 SNEGSKA (reference sequence). The length of the CDR3 is 14 residues. The CDR3: CSATLDREDDEQFF. DNA for the CDR3: TGCAGTGCAACCCTAGACAGGGAAGACGATGAGCAGTTCTTC.

This clonotype was recorded a few times. The rearrangement joins TRBV15 to TRBJ2-6; TRBD1 is a possible D gene (6 bases). V was trimmed by 6 bases and J by 4 bases, leaving 13 bases between them. Germline lookup yields CDR1 LNHNV and CDR2 YYDKDF (reference sequence). The CDR3 length is 15 residues. CDR3 amino acids: CATSTGPPGANVLTF. The CDR3 DNA sequence: TGTGCCACCAGTACAGGGCCTCCCGGGGCCAACGTCCTGACTTTC.

This clonotype has more than one count but fewer than ten. The chain carries TRBV6-5 and TRBJ2-2, with TRBD1 identical over 8 bases. The junction had 6 bases not matched to a gene; V was cut back by 6 bases and J by 0 bases. The CDR3 sequence is 16 residues long. CDR1 is MNHEY and CDR2 is SVGAGI in the germline V gene. Here the CDR3 DNA reads TGTGCCAGCAGAACTGGACAGGGCTCGAACACCGGGGAGCTGTTTTTT. Amino acids: CASRTGQGSNTGELFF.

The chain uses TRBV29-1 and TRBJ2-2; D is possibly TRBD1 or TRBD2 (6 bases each). The CDR3 contains 14 residues. The germline V gene has CDR1 SQVTM and CDR2 ANQGSEA. The V end was cut by 0 bases, the J end by 6 bases, with 11 bases between. The CDR3 DNA is TGCAGCGTTGAAGATCAGGAGGGGGCCGGGGAGCTGTTTTTT. Residues: CSVEDQEGAGELFF.

This clonotype came up many times. The V and J genes are TRBV12-3 or TRBV12-4 and TRBJ2-7; possibly TRBD2 for D (5 bases). Trimming pared 7 bases from V and 5 bases from J, leaving 9 bases between. This CDR3 region has 11 residues. The CDR3 DNA follows: TGTGCCAGCAAACACGGGGACGAGCAGTACTTC. It encodes CASKHGDEQYF.

Ten or more counts support this clonotype. The chain combines TRBV10-3 with TRBJ2-7; TRBD1 aligns across 12 bases. Germline CDR1 and CDR2: ENHRY and SYGVKD. This CDR3 spans 13 amino acids. V dropped 10 bases and J dropped 3; count of bases not matched to a gene: 4. This CDR3 reads CATGTGGNYEQYF. CDR3 sequence (DNA): TGTGCCACCGGGACAGGGGGCAACTACGAGCAGTACTTC.

About this clonotype: A much larger clone differs from this one at a single base, so this may be a read error. V is TRBV6-1 and J is TRBJ2-1, with D uncertain. Trimming shortened V by 8 bases and J by 7 bases, and 12 bases separated the two germline ends. This CDR3 is 12 amino acids long. Germline V lookup: CDR1 MNHNS, CDR2 SASEGT. CDR3 protein: CASGPDGNEQFF. For the CDR3, the DNA is TGTGCCAGCGGCCCGGACGGAAATGAGCAGTTCTTC.

This clonotype was detected a few times. J is TRBJ1-5 and V is TRBV28, with D possibly TRBD1 on 6 matching bases. Germline assignment: CDR1 MDHEN and CDR2 SYDVKM. V lost 2 bases and J 3 bases, leaving 17 bases between the germline ends. CDR3 length: 17 amino acids. The CDR3 DNA sequence: TGTGCCAGCAGTTTACTGGGGCGGGGGCCCGTCAATCAGCCCCAGCATTTT. Amino acid sequence: CASSLLGRGPVNQPQHF.

This chain's CDR3 is CASAQTGDQETQYF. CDR3 bases: TGTGCCAGCGCCCAGACAGGGGACCAAGAGACCCAGTACTTC. The chain carries TRBV7-2 and TRBJ2-5, with 8 bases fitting TRBD1. This CDR3 has 14 residues. Germline V gene lookup returns CDR1 SGHTA and CDR2 FQGNSA. The V and J ends lost 8 bases and 0 bases, in that order; junction bases with no gene match: 5.

This clonotype was picked up a small number of times. A read error may produce the germline difference seen at one junction end. The chain has TRBV6-5 and TRBJ2-6; 7 bases are a match to TRBD2. Germline lookup yields CDR1 MNHEY and CDR2 SVGAGI. The CDR3 is made up of 16 amino acids. CDR3 amino acids: CASSYSGRAGANVRTF. CDR3 DNA: TGTGCCAGCAGTTATAGCGGGCGCGCTGGGGCCAACGTCCGGACTTTC.

Points on this clonotype: One junction end disagrees with the germline gene, perhaps due to a read error. The genes are TRBV5-6 and TRBJ1-4; D might be TRBD1 (5 bases). CDR1 is SGHDT and CDR2 is YYEEEE in the germline V gene. This CDR3 has 14 amino acids. The CDR3 protein is CASSLKGADEKRFF. DNA for the CDR3: TGTGCCAGCAGCTTGAAAGGGGCGGATGAAAAACGGTTTTTT. Looking up the rest from reference TRBV5-6 and TRBJ1-4 gives the full variable domain: DAGVTQSPTHLIKTRGQQVTLRCSPKSGHDTVSWYQQALGQGPQFIFQYYEEEERQRGNFPDRFSGHQFPNYSSELNVNALLLGDSALYLCASSLKGADEKRFFGSGTQLSVL.

Ten or more counts support this clonotype. The V gene is TRBV9, the J gene TRBJ2-1, with D unresolved. Between the trimmed V and J ends, which lost 4 bases and 4 bases, there was a span of 9 bases. Germline values: CDR1 SGDLS, CDR2 YYNGEE. There are 13 residues in the CDR3. The CDR3 is CASSSNTYNEQFF. The CDR3 bases are TGTGCCAGCAGCTCCAACACTTACAATGAGCAGTTCTTC.

This clonotype occurred a few times. The germline gene is not matched at one end of the junction; a read error may be the cause. V and J are TRBV20-1 and TRBJ2-3; a weak D match, TRBD2 (7 bases). This CDR3 contains 15 residues. Looked up from germline, CDR1 is DFQATT and CDR2 is SNEGSKA (reference sequence). CDR3 coding DNA: TGCAGTGCTAGTGGGGGAGGGGGGCGCACAGATACTCAGTATTTT. Its translation: CSASGGGGRTDTQYF.

Worth noting for this clonotype: This sequence may be a read error, since a much larger clone differs from it by one base. The chain links TRBV28 to TRBJ2-1, with D uncertain. V was shortened by 7 bases and J by 10 bases, with 17 bases between the two germline ends. This CDR3 spans 13 amino acids. CDR1 is MDHEN and CDR2 is SYDVKM in the germline V gene. Here the CDR3 DNA reads TGTGCCAGCAATGAGGTGTCAGGCTACGAGCAGTTCTTC. Translating gives CASNEVSGYEQFF.

V gene TRBV7-9 combines with J gene TRBJ2-7, with TRBD1 as a possible D gene (5 bases). In germline, CDR1 is SEHNR, CDR2 FQNEAQ (reference sequence). The CDR3 totals 14 residues. The V gene lost 5 bases and the J gene lost 0 bases, with 11 bases spanning the gap. CDR3 region: CASSGTRASYEQYF. CDR3 bases: TGTGCCAGCAGCGGAACCAGGGCCTCCTACGAGCAGTACTTC.

Notes on this clonotype: One junction end disagrees with the germline gene, perhaps due to a read error. J is TRBJ1-4 and V is TRBV6-6, with D possibly being TRBD1 (6 bases). From germline, CDR1 is MNHNY and CDR2 SVGAGI (reference sequence). The CDR3 sequence is 13 residues long. CDR3 coding DNA: TGTGCCAGCAGGGGAGGGGGTAATGAAAAACGGTTTTTT. Its translation: CASRGGGNEKRFF.

This clonotype was seen more than once but under ten times. At one end the junction does not follow the germline gene, possibly because of a read error. The rearrangement joins TRBV20-1 to TRBJ2-7, with 12 positions matching TRBD2. The germline gives CDR1 DFQATT, CDR2 SNEGSKA (reference sequence). CDR3 length equals 16 residues. CDR3 amino acids: CSASASGRALSYEQYF. The DNA for the CDR3 is TGCAGCGCTAGCGCTAGCGGGAGGGCCTTATCCTACGAGCAGTACTTC.

CDR3 sequence reads: CAGGIGQGAATNEKLFF. DNA for the CDR3: TGTGCCGGGGGCATCGGACAGGGGGCTGCAACTAATGAAAAACTGTTTTTT. The genes are TRBV7-9 and TRBJ1-4; 11 bases align to TRBD1. The CDR3 is 17 residues long. V gave up 11 bases and J gave up 0 bases; unmatched junction bases: 11. Per germline, CDR1 SEHNR and CDR2 FQNEAQ (reference sequence).

The V gene is TRBV29-1, the J gene TRBJ1-1; a weak D match, TRBD1 (5 bases). Deletions cut 7 bases from V and 1 base from J, with 10 bases between. Per the germline V gene, CDR1 is SQVTM and CDR2 is ANQGSEA. The CDR3 consists of 12 residues. The CDR3 DNA sequence: TGCAGCGGGTCGGGGGAGAACACTGAAGCTTTCTTT. Translation: CSGSGENTEAFF.

The sample holds a few counts of this clonotype. The rearrangement links TRBV4-3 to TRBJ1-2, with D possibly TRBD1 on 5 matching bases. Germline V gives CDR1 LGHNA, CDR2 YSLEER. The CDR3 spans 14 residues. V gave up 0 bases and J gave up 6 bases, with 11 bases separating them. The DNA for the CDR3 is TGCGCCAGCAGCCAAGAGTTACAGGTTAATGGCTACACCTTC. Amino acid sequence: CASSQELQVNGYTF.

This sequence joins TRBV5-1 and TRBJ2-5, with 10 nucleotides matching TRBD2. CDR3 length equals 16 residues. V lost 4 bases and J lost 11; bases outside the gene matches: 17. Per the germline V gene, CDR1 is SGHRS and CDR2 is YFSETQ. This chain's CDR3 is CASSPLAGEGYNEQYF. DNA for the CDR3: TGCGCCAGCAGCCCTCTAGCGGGAGAGGGGTACAATGAGCAGTACTTC.

This clonotype turned up a few times. The chain is built from TRBV29-1 and TRBJ1-2, with D uncertain. V lost 4 bases and J lost 6, with 15 bases in between. Germline CDR1 is SQVTM and CDR2 is ANQGSEA. The CDR3 extends over 13 amino acids. Here the CDR3 DNA reads TGCAGCGTTGTCCCGTACATGGAAGATGGCTACACCTTC. This gives the protein CSVVPYMEDGYTF.

A note on this clonotype: A much larger clone is a single base away; this may be a read error. This CDR3 reads CASSWGLTSSYEQYF. Here the CDR3 DNA reads TGTGCCAGCAGTTGGGGACTAACGAGCTCCTACGAGCAGTACTTC. The V call is TRBV12-3 or TRBV12-4, the J call TRBJ2-7, with 7 nucleotides matching TRBD2. J gave up 0 bases and V 4 bases, and 6 bases lay outside the gene matches. This CDR3 region has 15 residues.

The chain uses TRBV9 and TRBJ2-1; D may be TRBD2 (7 bases). There are 15 residues in the CDR3. Trimming took 4 bases from V and 5 from J, leaving 16 bases between them. Per the germline V gene, CDR1 is SGDLS and CDR2 is YYNGEE. As DNA, the CDR3 is TGTGCCAGCAGCAGGGGGGCTAGCGGACACAATGAGCAGTTCTTC. Its protein is CASSRGASGHNEQFF. The entire variable domain, with the rest obtained from reference TRBV9 and TRBJ2-1, is as follows: DSGVTQTPKHLITATGQRVTLRCSPRSGDLSVYWYQQSLDQGLQFLIQYYNGEERAKGNILERFSAQQFPDLHSELNLSSLELGDSALYFCASSRGASGHNEQFFGPGTRLTVL.

As for this clonotype: At one end, the junction sequence differs from germline, possibly due to a read error. CDR3 sequence: CASSPTDSYDQYF. In DNA form, the CDR3 reads TGTGCCAGCAGTCCGACCGACAGTTACGATCAGTACTTC. The gene calls are TRBV28 and TRBJ2-7; TRBD1 is a possible D gene (5 bases). In germline, CDR1 is MDHEN, CDR2 SYDVKM. The CDR3 is made up of 13 amino acids.

The chain employs TRBV30 and TRBJ1-2; the D is unclear. The CDR3 length is 13 residues. Trimming took 5 bases from V and 8 from J, leaving 18 bases between them. CDR1 is GTSNPN and CDR2 is SVGIG in the germline V gene (reference sequence). DNA of the CDR3: TGTGCCTGGGACGAGACTTTGGCGGACGGCTACACCTTC. This translates into CAWDETLADGYTF.

The chain is built from TRBV28 and TRBJ2-4; 8 positions match TRBD1. The V segment lost 2 bases and the J segment 6 bases; nucleotides outside the gene matches: 3. Germline loops: CDR1 MDHEN, CDR2 SYDVKM. The CDR3 is 14 residues long. CDR3 sequence (DNA): TGTGCCAGCAGTTTACAGGGGGCGATAAACATTCAGTACTTC. Translating it yields CASSLQGAINIQYF.

This clonotype was recorded many times. The chain has TRBV7-2 and TRBJ1-2, with TRBD1 matching over 9 bases. The J segment lost 8 bases and the V segment lost 5 bases, leaving 12 bases of the junction unmatched. Germline CDR1 is SGHTA and CDR2 is FQGNSA. CDR3 length: 15 residues. For the CDR3, the DNA is TGTGCCAGCAGCCCCCGTCGGGGACAGGGAAGAGGCTACACCTTC. Its translation is CASSPRRGQGRGYTF.

This clonotype was seen just once. The gene calls are TRBV9 and TRBJ2-2; D might be TRBD1 (6 bases). V lost 4 bases and J lost 6, with 16 bases in between. From germline, CDR1 is SGDLS and CDR2 YYNGEE. The CDR3 contains 15 residues. The CDR3 region has the DNA TGTGCCAGCAGCTCCAGGTCAGGGGTCGCCGGGGAGCTGTTTTTT. Amino acid sequence: CASSSRSGVAGELFF.

The count of this clonotype is one. The chain uses TRBV5-1 and TRBJ1-1; D is unclear. Trimming cost V 4 bases and J 1 base, with 14 bases left between them. Germline CDR1 SGHRS, CDR2 YFSETQ. This CDR3 contains 15 residues. The CDR3 sequence is CASSGRAGENTEAFF. The CDR3, as DNA: TGCGCCAGCAGCGGGCGTGCCGGGGAGAACACTGAAGCTTTCTTT.